These 13 T cell receptor beta chains originate from one sample sequenced in a study of regulatory T cells in long-lasting Graves disease. Sequencing libraries for TCR beta were prepared with iRepertoire HTBI primers and Arm-PCR of CDR3 regions. TCRdb called the multiplex PCR reads again in MiXCR, with one record for every CDR3 protein. The sample holds around 500,000 distinct CDR3 sequences, about 16% seen once. Time point indicated: newly diagnosed GD, antithyroid drugs for less than 3 months. Preparation of the TCR library used RNA extracted from PBMCs. The same data also went into a second study, on T cells in Graves' hyperthyroidism and ophthalmopathy.

Sample: peripheral blood mononuclear cells (PBMCs), taken at new diagnosis, from a patient treated with antithyroid drugs. These receptors were taken from a middle-aged woman with Graves disease.

This clonotype occurred a few times. This chain connects TRBV5-6 to TRBJ2-4, with a possible D match to TRBD1 (5 bases). V was trimmed by 4 bases and J by 9 bases, leaving 11 bases between them. Germline CDR1 reads SGHDT; CDR2 reads YYEEEE. CDR3 size: 12 residues. CDR3 region: CASSPEDIIQYF. CDR3 coding DNA: TGTGCCAGCAGCCCCGAGGACATCATTCAGTACTTC.

The chain employs TRBV2 and TRBJ2-1, with 12 positions matching TRBD2. Germline CDR1 is SNHLY and CDR2 is FYNNEI. This CDR3 contains 18 residues. The junction had 10 bases not matched to a gene; V was cut back by 7 bases and J by 0 bases. CDR3 nucleotide sequence: TGTGCCAGCACCCGACTAGCGGGGGCTTTTAGCTCCTACAATGAGCAGTTCTTC. Its translation: CASTRLAGAFSSYNEQFF. Variable domain in full (rest from reference TRBV2 and TRBJ2-1): EPEVTQTPSHQVTQMGQEVILRCVPISNHLYFYWYRQILGQKVEFLVSFYNNEISEKSEIFDDQFSVERPDGSNFTLKIRSTKLEDSAMYFCASTRLAGAFSSYNEQFFGPGTRLTVL.

V is TRBV6-2 or TRBV6-3 and J is TRBJ2-1; a weak D match, TRBD2 (5 bases). Germline-derived CDR1 and CDR2 are MNHEY and SVGEGT. This CDR3 is built from 12 residues. With 6 bases removed from V and 9 bases from J, the gap between germline ends came to 12 bases. The CDR3 sequence: CASRGEGGEQFF. In DNA form, the CDR3 reads TGTGCCAGCAGGGGAGAGGGCGGTGAGCAGTTCTTC.

This clonotype was picked up many times. The chain carries TRBV7-9 and TRBJ1-2, with 7 nucleotides matching TRBD1. The V gene's germline CDR1 is SEHNR and CDR2 FQNEAQ (reference sequence). J was trimmed by 8 bases and V by 5 bases; bases with no gene match: 14. The CDR3 totals 15 residues. CDR3 sequence: CASSRLDRQPLGYTF. CDR3 nucleotides: TGTGCCAGCAGCCGCCTGGACAGGCAACCCCTAGGCTACACCTTC.

In this sample, this clonotype turned up many times. The rearrangement links TRBV12-3 or TRBV12-4 to TRBJ1-1; TRBD1 aligns across 7 bases. J gave up 5 bases and V 5 bases, and 8 bases lay outside the gene matches. The CDR3 contains 14 residues. In DNA form, the CDR3 reads TGTGCCAGCAGTGCTCGAGGGGGCCGTACTGAAGCTTTCTTT. It encodes CASSARGGRTEAFF.

This clonotype has ten or more counts. The genes are TRBV2 and TRBJ2-5, with 8 positions matching TRBD1. The CDR3 runs to 12 residues. Germline V CDR1 and CDR2: SNHLY, FYNNEI. V was clipped by 11 bases and J by 4 bases; unmatched bases: 6. CDR3 protein: CAGGQGTETQYF. The CDR3 DNA sequence: TGTGCCGGAGGACAGGGCACAGAGACCCAGTACTTC.

This clonotype was observed a handful of times. This rearrangement joins TRBV9 to TRBJ1-5; D may be TRBD1 (5 bases). CDR3 length: 15 residues. CDR1 and CDR2 from the germline V gene are SGDLS and YYNGEE. V was cut by 0 bases and J by 6 bases, with 13 bases left in between. CDR3 region: CASSVEDGASQPQHF. CDR3 coding DNA: TGTGCCAGCAGCGTAGAAGATGGGGCGAGTCAGCCCCAGCATTTT.

This clonotype was seen only a few times. This chain connects TRBV7-9 to TRBJ2-2; 14 bases line up with TRBD2. V was pared by 5 bases and J by 4 bases, with 12 bases of the junction left unmatched. Germline-derived CDR1 and CDR2 are SEHNR and FQNEAQ (reference sequence). The CDR3 is 19 amino acids. The CDR3, as DNA: TGTGCCAGCAGCGCCCCGCTGGGGACTAGCGGGGGCCCCACCGGGGAGCTGTTTTTT. It yields the protein CASSAPLGTSGGPTGELFF.

This rearrangement joins TRBV3-1 to TRBJ1-1; D unresolved. Germline assignment: CDR1 LGHDT and CDR2 YNNKEL (reference sequence). The CDR3 totals 14 residues. The germline V and J ends were trimmed by 1 base and 5 bases, with 11 bases remaining between them. The CDR3 DNA sequence: TGTGCCAGCAGCCAAGCTACCTCGGGGACTGAAGCTTTCTTT. It specifies CASSQATSGTEAFF.

This clonotype was detected ten times or more. The J gene is TRBJ2-1, the V gene TRBV12-3 or TRBV12-4; possibly TRBD1 for D (6 bases). Trimming stripped 4 bases from V and 10 bases from J, with 14 bases between. The CDR3 length is 13 residues. Here the CDR3 reads CASSSTFQGEQFF. CDR3 nucleotide sequence: TGTGCCAGCAGTTCGACCTTCCAGGGGGAGCAGTTCTTC.

Regarding this clonotype: With a much larger clone just one base away, this may be a read error. It is likely a read error, because the conserved phenylalanine at the end of the CDR3 is missing. The chain recombines TRBV20-1 with TRBJ2-5; 9 positions match TRBD1. From germline, CDR1 is DFQATT and CDR2 SNEGSKA (reference sequence). Germline trimming cut 4 bases from V and 2 bases from J; bases unmatched to any gene: 8. The length of the CDR3 is 15 residues. CDR3 in amino acids: CSANRGHVSQETQYL. In DNA, the CDR3 is TGCAGTGCTAACAGGGGGCACGTGTCACAAGAGACCCAGTACCTC.

This clonotype was observed many times. CDR3 DNA sequence: TGTGCTAGTGGTTCCTGGACAGGGCGCGAGCAGTACTTC. Translation gives CASGSWTGREQYF. The chain recombines TRBV12-5 with TRBJ2-7; the match to TRBD1 covers 8 bases. The germline gives CDR1 LGHNT, CDR2 FRNRAP. The J segment lost 6 bases and the V segment lost 4 bases, leaving 5 bases of the junction unmatched. The length of the CDR3 is 13 residues. Full variable domain (missing parts from reference TRBV12-5 and TRBJ2-7): DARVTQTPRHKVTEMGQEVTMRCQPILGHNTVFWYRQTMMQGLELLAYFRNRAPLDDSGMPKDRFSAEMPDATLATLKIQPSEPRDSAVYFCASGSWTGREQYFGPGTRLTVT.

The CDR3 coding sequence is TGTGCCACCAGCAGAGATAAGTATGAGCAGTACTTC. This gives the protein CATSRDKYEQYF. The V gene is TRBV15, the J gene TRBJ2-4; no firm D call. The germline gives CDR1 LNHNV, CDR2 YYDKDF (reference sequence). V was cut by 0 bases and J by 13 bases, with 10 bases left in between. The CDR3 totals 12 residues.